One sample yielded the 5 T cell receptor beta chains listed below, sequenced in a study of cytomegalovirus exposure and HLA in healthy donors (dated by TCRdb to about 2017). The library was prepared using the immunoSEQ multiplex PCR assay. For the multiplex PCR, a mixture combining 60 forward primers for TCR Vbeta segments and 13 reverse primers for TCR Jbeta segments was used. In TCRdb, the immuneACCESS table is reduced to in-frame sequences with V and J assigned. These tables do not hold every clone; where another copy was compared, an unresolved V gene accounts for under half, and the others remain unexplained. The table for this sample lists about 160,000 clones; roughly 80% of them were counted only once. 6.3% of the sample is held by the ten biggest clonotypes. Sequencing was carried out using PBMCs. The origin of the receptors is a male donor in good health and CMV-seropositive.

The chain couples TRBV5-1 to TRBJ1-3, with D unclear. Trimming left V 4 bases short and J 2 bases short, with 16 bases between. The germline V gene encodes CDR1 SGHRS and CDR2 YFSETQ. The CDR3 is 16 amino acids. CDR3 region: CASSGQLGSTGNTIYF. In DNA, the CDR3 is TGCGCCAGCAGCGGGCAACTCGGGAGCACTGGAAACACCATATATTTT.

CDR3 coding DNA: TGTGCCAGCAGCAAAGAAAAAGGGGAGGGCAGGGGTAAAAAACTGTTTTTT. Residues: CASSKEKGEGRGKKLFF. The J gene is TRBJ1-4, the V gene TRBV21-1. TRBV21-1 corresponds to a pseudogene. The CDR3 runs to 17 residues.

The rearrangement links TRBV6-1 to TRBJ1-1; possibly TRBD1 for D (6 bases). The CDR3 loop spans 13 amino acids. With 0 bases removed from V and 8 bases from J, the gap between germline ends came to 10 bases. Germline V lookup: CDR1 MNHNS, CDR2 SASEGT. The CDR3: CASSEAGGWEAFF. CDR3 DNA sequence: TGTGCCAGCAGTGAAGCTGGGGGCTGGGAAGCTTTCTTT.

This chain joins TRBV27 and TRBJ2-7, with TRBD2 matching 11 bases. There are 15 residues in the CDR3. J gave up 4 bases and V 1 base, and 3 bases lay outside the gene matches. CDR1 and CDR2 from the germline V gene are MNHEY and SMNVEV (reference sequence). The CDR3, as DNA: TGTGCCAGCAGTTTATTGGGACTAGCGGCTTACGAGCAGTACTTC. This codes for CASSLLGLAAYEQYF.

The CDR3 region is CASSLWERADYEQYF. DNA for the CDR3: TGTGCCAGCAGCTTATGGGAGCGGGCCGACTACGAGCAGTACTTC. The chain links TRBV11-2 to TRBJ2-7, with a tentative D call TRBD2 (6 bases). Trimming shortened V by 2 bases and J by 3 bases, and 14 bases separated the two germline ends. The CDR3 is 15 amino acids. Germline V lookup: CDR1 SGHAT, CDR2 FQNNGV.